A selection of T cell receptor beta chains follows, all from one sample in a study of shared clonotypes between healthy human individuals. Profiled with immunoSEQ multiplex PCR; TCRdb holds only in-frame clones, not every one. The repertoire holds around 2.1 million clones, with under 95% as singletons. Sequencing used naive CD8+ T cells from PBMCs. The receptors stem from a man aged 18 to 30 in good health. Some clones in this sample may be carry-over from other donors' samples. Each CDR3 is given with its conserved first and last residue. D genes are given only for firm matches. A row's size may be missing; if present it is once, few, many or a size class.

TRBV7-2	NA	TRBJ2-1	once	CASSRYYNEQFF	TGTGCCAGCAGCCGCTATTACAATGAGCAGTTCTTC
TRBV12-5	TRBD2	TRBJ2-3	NA	CASGRGAGRTDTQYF	TGTGCTAGTGGCCGGGGAGCGGGAAGGACAGATACGCAGTATTTT
TRBV4-1	NA	TRBJ2-1	once	CASSHPTSAGPGYNEQFF	TGCGCCAGCAGCCATCCCACCTCAGCGGGCCCTGGATACAATGAGCAGTTCTTC
TRBV5-1	TRBD2	TRBJ2-1	NA	CASSVRLAGVFEQFF	TGCGCCAGCAGCGTAAGACTAGCGGGAGTCTTTGAGCAGTTCTTC
TRBV5-6	NA	TRBJ1-2	NA	CASSLGGSNYGYTF	TGTGCCAGCAGCTTGGGCGGATCTAACTATGGCTACACCTTC
TRBV14	NA	TRBJ2-1	NA	CASSQGTPVPFF	TGTGCCAGCAGCCAAGGGACACCGGTTCCGTTCTTC
TRBV6-1	TRBD1	TRBJ2-7	NA	CASRGQGRAEQYF	TGTGCCAGCAGGGGACAGGGGAGGGCCGAGCAGTACTTC
TRBV7-8	NA	TRBJ1-1	NA	CASNLDRGEAFF	TGTGCCAGCAACTTGGACAGAGGTGAAGCTTTCTTT
TRBV9	TRBD2	TRBJ2-3	NA	CASSVGTSGSVADTQYF	TGTGCCAGCAGCGTTGGGACTAGCGGGAGTGTGGCAGATACGCAGTATTTT
TRBV27	NA	TRBJ2-7	few	CASSSDSYEQYF	TGTGCCAGCAGTTCTGACAGCTACGAGCAGTACTTC
TRBV29-1	NA	TRBJ1-1	few	CSVVSNTEAFF	TGCAGCGTTGTATCAAACACTGAAGCTTTCTTT
TRBV28	NA	TRBJ2-2	NA	CASSLQGNTGELFF	TGTGCCAGCAGCCTACAGGGGAACACCGGGGAGCTGTTTTTT
TRBV20-1	NA	TRBJ2-7	NA	CSARGGYEQYF	TGCAGTGCTAGGGGCGGCTACGAGCAGTACTTC
TRBV30	NA	TRBJ1-2	NA	CAWSVLPLRGAPGYGYTF	TGTGCCTGGAGTGTCCTTCCGCTGCGGGGGGCACCGGGCTATGGCTACACCTTC
TRBV30	NA	TRBJ1-4	NA	CAWKGPSWGEKLFF	TGTGCCTGGAAGGGACCTTCATGGGGGGAAAAACTGTTTTTT
TRBV9	NA	TRBJ2-3	NA	CASSVARGTDTQYF	TGTGCCAGCAGCGTAGCTCGCGGCACAGATACGCAGTATTTT
TRBV4-3	NA	TRBJ1-6	NA	CASSQDRNSPLHF	TGCGCCAGCAGCCAAGACAGGAATTCACCCCTCCACTTT
TRBV27	TRBD2	TRBJ2-1	NA	CASSLLAGGLNEQFF	TGTGCCAGCAGTTTATTAGCGGGAGGTCTCAATGAGCAGTTCTTC
TRBV28	TRBD1	TRBJ2-2	NA	CASSSSGGVITGELFF	TGTGCCAGCAGTTCCTCAGGGGGCGTGATCACCGGGGAGCTGTTTTTT
TRBV19	NA	TRBJ1-1	few	CASSISSRTRGPEAFF	TGTGCCAGTAGTATATCATCCAGGACTCGGGGACCTGAAGCTTTCTTT
TRBV4-1	NA	TRBJ1-4	NA	CASSQGGTLTNEKLFF	TGCGCCAGCAGCCAGGGGGGTACCTTAACTAATGAAAAACTGTTTTTT
TRBV27	TRBD2	TRBJ2-3	once	CASSRLAATTDTQYF	TGTGCCAGCAGTCGACTAGCGGCTACCACAGATACGCAGTATTTT
TRBV6-6	TRBD2	TRBJ2-1	NA	CASSPTSGSYNEQFF	TGTGCCAGCAGTCCTACTAGCGGGAGTTACAATGAGCAGTTCTTC
TRBV7-9	NA	TRBJ2-7	NA	CASSSPRGGTISYEQYF	TGTGCCAGCAGCTCCCCGAGGGGCGGCACTATTTCCTACGAGCAGTACTTC
TRBV27	TRBD1	TRBJ1-6	NA	CASSPQGANSPLHF	TGTGCCAGCAGTCCCCAGGGGGCAAATTCACCCCTCCACTTT
TRBV27	NA	TRBJ2-3	NA	CASSLMQGFTDTQYF	TGTGCCAGCAGTTTAATGCAGGGTTTCACAGATACGCAGTATTTT
TRBV4-3	NA	TRBJ1-2	NA	CASSRSRRDGTYGYTF	TGCGCCAGCAGTCGTTCCAGGCGGGACGGCACTTATGGCTACACCTTC
TRBV12-1	NA	TRBJ2-7	once	CASSSPWTGFYEQYF	TGTGCCAGCAGCTCTCCATGGACAGGGTTCTACGAGCAGTACTTC